This T cell receptor beta chain was sequenced for a study of blood T cell repertoires in COVID-19. Overall study: Sites across the United States, Italy and Spain contributed samples from acute and convalescent COVID-19. In each case, the material was cDNA or gDNA derived from T cells, B-cell-depleted T cells, or PBMCs.

As originally analysed: The assay estimated nucleated cells by amplifying reference gene primers. Clones were read by immunoSEQ multiplex PCR, and TCRdb kept only the in-frame ones, dropping some. V and J calls plus clone size are reproduced from that table; the DNA served to infer D and trimming. The repertoire includes 180,000 or so clones, 80% to 90% of them detected once, and around 3.5% sits in the top ten. This clone was detected only once. The germline V gene has CDR1 SGHRS and CDR2 YFSETQ. The V end was cut by 1 base, the J end by 0 bases, with 13 bases between. The CDR3 length is 16 residues.

The receptor was derived from a man between 18 and 35 years old with active or convalescent COVID-19. Sequences were obtained from peripheral blood. This chain joins TRBV5-1 and TRBJ1-1; no clear D gene. The CDR3 DNA sequence: TGCGCCAGCAGCTTGAATCCGGGATTCATGAACACTGAAGCTTTCTTT. Its translation: CASSLNPGFMNTEAFF.